These 30 T cell receptor beta chains share one sample of origin, sequenced in a study of shared clonotypes between healthy human individuals. CD45RO negativity and positive selection for CCR7 defined naive CD8 cells, a population that excluded terminally differentiated effector memory CD45RA+ cells. Clones were sequenced by immunoSEQ multiplex PCR, and TCRdb holds only the in-frame ones, with some missing. This table has over 2,000,000 clones, around 93% appearing once. Sequences were obtained from naive CD8+ T cells from PBMCs. These receptors all stem from a man younger than 35 in good health. Some clones in this sample may be carry-over from other donors' samples.

The J gene is TRBJ2-5, the V gene TRBV11-3; TRBD1 is a possible D gene (5 bases). The V gene lost 1 base and the J gene lost 0 bases, with 6 bases spanning the gap. Germline V gives CDR1 SGHNT, CDR2 YENEEA. This CDR3 is 14 amino acids long. DNA of the CDR3: TGTGCCAGCAGCTTAGGCAGGGACCAAGAGACCCAGTACTTC. It specifies CASSLGRDQETQYF.

The chain carries TRBV7-9 and TRBJ2-3; D possibly corresponds to TRBD1 (5 bases). Trimming took 1 base from V and 3 from J, leaving 8 bases between them. CDR1 is SEHNR and CDR2 is FQNEAQ in the germline V gene (reference sequence). This CDR3 has 14 residues. The CDR3 reads CASSLVRVTDTQYF. CDR3 nucleotide sequence: TGTGCCAGCAGCTTAGTCAGGGTAACAGATACGCAGTATTTT.

V and J are TRBV7-6 and TRBJ2-7; no clear D. The CDR3 spans 17 residues. V was clipped by 5 bases and J by 6 bases, with 26 bases between them. CDR1 is SGHVS, CDR2 FNYEAQ, per germline. The CDR3 sequence is CASSPSFGPGLVIEQYF. For the CDR3, the DNA is TGTGCCAGCAGCCCCTCCTTCGGCCCTGGTCTAGTCATCGAGCAGTACTTC.

This chain links TRBV6-1 with TRBJ1-2; no clear D gene. From germline, CDR1 is MNHNS and CDR2 SASEGT. CDR3 size: 12 residues. The V end lost 8 bases, the J end lost 2 bases, and 9 bases lay between the germline ends. CDR3 nucleotide sequence: TGTGCCAGCGCAGGAGCGAACTATGGCTACACCTTC. Its protein product is CASAGANYGYTF.

A note on this clone: Other nucleotide sequences from this sample produce the same CDR3. The CDR3 protein is CASSVGGISSYNEQFF. For the CDR3, the DNA is TGTGCCAGCAGCGTAGGCGGGATTAGCTCCTACAATGAGCAGTTCTTC. The V call is TRBV9, the J call TRBJ2-1, with D possibly being TRBD2 (6 bases). This CDR3 has 16 amino acids. In germline, CDR1 is SGDLS, CDR2 YYNGEE. The germline V and J ends were trimmed by 0 bases and 0 bases, with 10 bases remaining between them.

The chain has TRBV29-1 and TRBJ2-5; 7 bases are a match to TRBD2. CDR1 and CDR2 from the germline V gene are SQVTM and ANQGSEA. The CDR3 covers 14 residues. V dropped 6 bases and J dropped 5; count of bases not matched to a gene: 12. In nucleotides, the CDR3 is TGCAGCGTCCCCGGACTAGTCTTTGCCGAGACCCAGTACTTC. This codes for CSVPGLVFAETQYF.

V usage is TRBV28 and J usage is TRBJ2-1, with D perhaps TRBD2 (6 bases). The length of the CDR3 is 17 residues. Trimming took off 2 bases at V and 6 bases at J, with 20 bases between the two ends. Germline lookup yields CDR1 MDHEN and CDR2 SYDVKM. CDR3 sequence (DNA): TGTGCCAGCAGTTTAAGATTCATGACGGGAGAAGGCAATGAGCAGTTCTTC. Protein product: CASSLRFMTGEGNEQFF.

V is TRBV28 and J is TRBJ1-1, with D unclear. The germline CDR1 and CDR2 sequences are MDHEN and SYDVKM. The CDR3 extends over 13 amino acids. V was cut by 7 bases and J by 4 bases, with 13 bases left in between. CDR3 protein: CASKLAGRTEAFF. CDR3 bases: TGTGCCAGCAAGTTAGCGGGTCGCACTGAAGCTTTCTTT.

The CDR3 DNA is TGTGCCAGGATCTCAACTAGCGGCGTATACAATGAGCAGTTCTTC. It translates to CARISTSGVYNEQFF. V is TRBV6-5 and J is TRBJ2-1, with 8 positions matching TRBD2. Germline loops: CDR1 MNHEY, CDR2 SVGAGI. Losses at the gene ends were 9 bases for V and 4 bases for J; bases not matched to a gene: 11. The CDR3 is 15 amino acids.

The chain is built from TRBV7-9 and TRBJ2-1; 8 bases are a match to TRBD2. With V trimmed by 1 base and J by 9 bases, 2 bases remained unmatched. Looked up from germline, CDR1 is SEHNR and CDR2 is FQNEAQ (reference sequence). This CDR3 has 13 residues. CDR3 coding DNA: TGTGCCAGCAGCTTAGGGGGACTAGTTGAGCAGTTCTTC. As protein: CASSLGGLVEQFF.

The chain employs TRBV6-6 and TRBJ1-2; 12 bases match TRBD1. Unmatched junction bases numbered 3, after V lost 5 bases and J lost 5 bases. CDR1 MNHNY and CDR2 SVGAGI come from the germline V gene (reference sequence). CDR3 size: 14 residues. Written as DNA, the CDR3 is TGTGCCAGCAGTCAGGGACAGGGGGCGTATGGCTACACCTTC. The encoded protein is CASSQGQGAYGYTF.

The chain uses TRBV11-2 and TRBJ1-1; D unclear. The CDR3 loop spans 13 amino acids. V was pared by 5 bases and J by 1 base, with 8 bases between. Germline CDR1 and CDR2: SGHAT and FQNNGV. The CDR3 loop reads CASSRSGNTEAFF. The CDR3 DNA is TGTGCCAGCAGCCGCTCGGGGAACACTGAAGCTTTCTTT.

CDR3: CASSRMGPRDEQYF. For the CDR3, the DNA is TGTGCCAGCAGTCGGATGGGACCGCGCGACGAGCAGTACTTC. This sequence joins TRBV28 and TRBJ2-7; perhaps D is TRBD1 or TRBD2 (5 bases each). V shed 5 bases and J shed 5 bases, with 16 bases lying between them. The CDR3 length is 14 residues. Germline V gene sequence: CDR1 MDHEN, CDR2 SYDVKM.

The chain carries TRBV11-2 and TRBJ1-6; 9 nucleotides align to TRBD1. The CDR3 loop spans 15 amino acids. V gave up 4 bases and J gave up 11 bases; unmatched junction bases: 9. CDR1 SGHAT and CDR2 FQNNGV come from the germline V gene. CDR3 DNA sequence: TGTGCCAGCAGCTCCATCGGACAGGGGATTGCACCCCTCCACTTT. This codes for CASSSIGQGIAPLHF.

This chain links TRBV7-9 with TRBJ2-1; 11 bases fit TRBD2. V dropped 0 bases and J dropped 8; count of bases not matched to a gene: 12. Germline CDR1 SEHNR, CDR2 FQNEAQ (reference sequence). The CDR3 sequence is 18 residues long. The CDR3 coding sequence is TGTGCCAGCAGCTTAGCGCTAATAGGACTAGCGGGTATGGATGAGCAGTTCTTC. Its translation is CASSLALIGLAGMDEQFF.

The chain couples TRBV10-2 to TRBJ1-1; 8 bases map to TRBD1. Germline CDR1 WSHSY, CDR2 SAAADI. CDR3 length: 14 amino acids. Losses at the gene ends were 4 bases for V and 11 bases for J; bases not matched to a gene: 12. CDR3 DNA: TGCGCCAGCAGTGGGTGGGACAGGACCAGTGACGCTTTCTTT. Translating it yields CASSGWDRTSDAFF.

The chain joins TRBV27 to TRBJ2-7; D ambiguous. Trimming left V 8 bases short and J 6 bases short, with 14 bases between. The CDR3 is 12 amino acids. CDR1 is MNHEY, CDR2 SMNVEV, per germline (reference sequence). The CDR3: CASGWEGPEQYF. DNA for the CDR3: TGTGCCAGCGGCTGGGAAGGGCCCGAGCAGTACTTC.

J is TRBJ2-7 and V is TRBV9; unclear D gene. This CDR3 spans 13 amino acids. Germline V gene data show CDR1 as SGDLS and CDR2 as YYNGEE. V was pared by 4 bases and J by 4 bases, with 12 bases between. This CDR3 is CASSPGAVYEQYF. The CDR3 DNA reads TGTGCCAGCAGCCCCGGCGCGGTGTACGAGCAGTACTTC. Combining the CDR3 with reference TRBV9 and TRBJ2-7 gives the whole variable domain DSGVTQTPKHLITATGQRVTLRCSPRSGDLSVYWYQQSLDQGLQFLIQYYNGEERAKGNILERFSAQQFPDLHSELNLSSLELGDSALYFCASSPGAVYEQYFGPGTRLTVT.

The chain couples TRBV4-1 to TRBJ2-7; D gene uncertain. The germline gives CDR1 MGHRA, CDR2 YSYEKL. V was trimmed by 1 base and J by 0 bases, leaving 16 bases between them. The CDR3 is 17 amino acids. CDR3 in DNA: TGCGCCAGCAGCCAAGTCGTAGGGCTCCCGAGCTCCTACGAGCAGTACTTC. Protein: CASSQVVGLPSSYEQYF.

V and J are TRBV5-1 and TRBJ2-2; 7 bases are a match to TRBD1. Germline V gene lookup returns CDR1 SGHRS and CDR2 YFSETQ. The V segment lost 0 bases and the J segment 4 bases; nucleotides outside the gene matches: 3. The length of the CDR3 is 15 residues. The CDR3 DNA reads TGCGCCAGCAGCTTGGGGCAGGGGGTCACCGGGGAGCTGTTTTTT. Its translation: CASSLGQGVTGELFF.

The CDR3 coding sequence is TGTGCCAGCAGTACCCGTGGGGGAGGGACAGATACGCAGTATTTT. It yields the protein CASSTRGGGTDTQYF. The chain couples TRBV27 to TRBJ2-3; 7 nucleotides line up with TRBD2. V was pared by 5 bases and J by 3 bases, with 8 bases of the junction left unmatched. The CDR3 loop spans 15 amino acids. Germline V gene sequence: CDR1 MNHEY, CDR2 SMNVEV (reference sequence).

A note on this clone: The same CDR3 can be traced to other DNA sequences in this sample. The CDR3 loop reads CASSLKGAIKSYEQYF. The CDR3 nucleotides read TGTGCCAGCAGCTTGAAGGGGGCGATAAAGTCCTACGAGCAGTACTTC. The chain has TRBV5-6 and TRBJ2-7; TRBD1 matches 7 bases. The J segment lost 1 base and the V segment lost 1 base, leaving 8 bases of the junction unmatched. This CDR3 has 16 residues. Germline V lookup: CDR1 SGHDT, CDR2 YYEEEE.

The rearrangement uses TRBV25-1 and TRBJ1-6; D possibly corresponds to TRBD1 (5 bases). Germline CDR1 is MGHDK and CDR2 is SYGVNS. V lost 8 bases to trimming and J lost 6 bases, with 14 bases between them. The CDR3 consists of 14 residues. DNA for the CDR3: TGTGCCAGCGTAGGCCCCGGGGCTAATTCACCCCTCCACTTT. Amino acids: CASVGPGANSPLHF.

V and J are TRBV7-6 and TRBJ2-7, with 7 bases aligning to TRBD1. Germline trimming cut 5 bases from V and 4 bases from J; bases unmatched to any gene: 11. The CDR3 is 15 residues long. CDR1 is SGHVS and CDR2 is FNYEAQ in the germline V gene. The CDR3 coding sequence is TGTGCCAGCAGCCCCCAGACAGGGACGGGGTACGAGCAGTACTTC. Translation: CASSPQTGTGYEQYF.

The chain joins TRBV5-1 to TRBJ2-2, with D possibly matching TRBD1 (5 bases). Trimming left V 4 bases short and J 1 base short, with 11 bases between. CDR1 is SGHRS and CDR2 is YFSETQ in the germline V gene. This CDR3 has 15 amino acids. The CDR3: CASSPTDRNTGELFF. In DNA form, the CDR3 reads TGCGCCAGCAGCCCGACTGACAGGAACACCGGGGAGCTGTTTTTT.

This clone occurred once. This chain connects TRBV27 to TRBJ2-6, with D possibly matching TRBD2 (5 bases). Germline loops: CDR1 MNHEY, CDR2 SMNVEV (reference sequence). The CDR3 contains 17 residues. V was cut by 3 bases and J by 0 bases, with 12 bases left in between. The CDR3 spells CASSFTPGSSGANVLTF. The CDR3 DNA reads as TGTGCCAGCAGTTTTACCCCTGGGAGCTCTGGGGCCAACGTCCTGACTTTC.

The chain couples TRBV27 to TRBJ2-7; 7 nucleotides line up with TRBD1. This CDR3 comprises 13 residues. The J segment lost 6 bases and the V segment lost 4 bases, leaving 6 bases of the junction unmatched. Germline-derived CDR1 and CDR2 are MNHEY and SMNVEV (reference sequence). The CDR3 sequence: CASSYGQAGEQYF. CDR3 in DNA: TGTGCCAGCAGTTACGGACAGGCGGGCGAGCAGTACTTC.

The gene calls are TRBV28 and TRBJ2-5, with D possibly matching TRBD1 (6 bases). The CDR3 contains 13 residues. Germline values: CDR1 MDHEN, CDR2 SYDVKM. Trimming pared 4 bases from V and 2 bases from J, leaving 8 bases between. The DNA for the CDR3 is TGTGCCAGCAGTTACCAGGGGCAAGAGACCCAGTACTTC. It translates to CASSYQGQETQYF.

V and J are TRBV21-1 and TRBJ2-1; the table's D call, TRBD1, was not checked against the DNA. TRBV21-1 is designated a pseudogene. CDR3 length equals 21 residues. CDR3 DNA sequence: TGTGCCAGCAGCAATAGGGGGCGGGTGTGCCGGGGCTCTCCCCCCGTGAGGTGGCAGTTCTTC. Translating gives CASSNRGRVCRGSPPVRWQFF.

The gene calls are TRBV7-7 and TRBJ2-2; D gene uncertain. CDR1 is SSHAT and CDR2 is FNYEAQ in the germline V gene (reference sequence). V lost 4 bases to trimming and J lost 3 bases, with 6 bases between them. The length of the CDR3 is 13 residues. CDR3 DNA sequence: TGTGCCAGCAGCTCCGGCTACACCGGGGAGCTGTTTTTT. This sequence encodes CASSSGYTGELFF. Full variable domain (outside the CDR3, taken from reference TRBV7-7 and TRBJ2-2): GAGVSQSPRYKVTKRGQDVTLRCDPISSHATLYWYQQALGQGPEFLTYFNYEAQPDKSGLPSDRFSAERPEGSISTLTIQRTEQRDSAMYRCASSSGYTGELFFGEGSRLTVL.